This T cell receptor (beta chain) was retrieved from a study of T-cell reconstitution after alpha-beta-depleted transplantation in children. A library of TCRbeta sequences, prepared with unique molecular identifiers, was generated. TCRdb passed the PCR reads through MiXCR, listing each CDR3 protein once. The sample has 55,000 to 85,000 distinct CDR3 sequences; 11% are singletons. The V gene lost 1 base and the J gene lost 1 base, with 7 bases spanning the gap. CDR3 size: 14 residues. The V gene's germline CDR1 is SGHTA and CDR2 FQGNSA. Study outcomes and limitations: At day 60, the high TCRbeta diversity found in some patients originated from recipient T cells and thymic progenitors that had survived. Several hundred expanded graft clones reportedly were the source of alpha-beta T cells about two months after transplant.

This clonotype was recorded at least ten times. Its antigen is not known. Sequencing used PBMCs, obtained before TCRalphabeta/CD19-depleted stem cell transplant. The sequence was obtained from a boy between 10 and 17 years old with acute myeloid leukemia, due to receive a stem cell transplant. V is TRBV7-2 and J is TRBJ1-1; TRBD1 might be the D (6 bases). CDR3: CASSLGRGNTEAFF. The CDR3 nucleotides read TGTGCCAGCAGCTTAGGCAGGGGGAACACTGAAGCTTTCTTT. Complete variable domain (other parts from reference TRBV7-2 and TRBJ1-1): GAGVSQSPSNKVTEKGKDVELRCDPISGHTALYWYRQSLGQGLEFLIYFQGNSAPDKSGLPSDRFSAERTGGSVSTLTIQRTQQEDSAVYLCASSLGRGNTEAFFGQGTRLTVV.